The present T cell receptor beta chain was sequenced within a study of Ad26.COV2.S vaccination and SARS-CoV-2 variants. Profiled with immunoSEQ multiplex PCR; TCRdb holds only in-frame clones, not every one. In the table there are around 450,000 clones, roughly 87% of which are singletons. CDR1 and CDR2 from the germline V gene are MNHEY and SVGEGT. The CDR3 has 14 residues. Trimming stripped 0 bases from V and 3 bases from J, with 6 bases between. Treatment meaning: some 20 received Ad26.COV2.S at low or high dose, single or two shots; about five received placebo; per-sample allocation not given. Samples were taken on day 63 after the first vaccine or placebo injection.

The V and J genes are TRBV6-2 or TRBV6-3 and TRBJ2-1; no reliable D call. The TCR comes from a person between 18 and 65 years old who received the Ad26.COV2.S COVID-19 vaccine or a placebo. The input for sequencing was peripheral blood, taken in a trial of Ad26.COV2.S vaccine versus placebo. CDR3 loop: CASSYSHFYNEQFF. The DNA for the CDR3 is TGTGCCAGCAGTTACTCGCACTTCTACAATGAGCAGTTCTTC.